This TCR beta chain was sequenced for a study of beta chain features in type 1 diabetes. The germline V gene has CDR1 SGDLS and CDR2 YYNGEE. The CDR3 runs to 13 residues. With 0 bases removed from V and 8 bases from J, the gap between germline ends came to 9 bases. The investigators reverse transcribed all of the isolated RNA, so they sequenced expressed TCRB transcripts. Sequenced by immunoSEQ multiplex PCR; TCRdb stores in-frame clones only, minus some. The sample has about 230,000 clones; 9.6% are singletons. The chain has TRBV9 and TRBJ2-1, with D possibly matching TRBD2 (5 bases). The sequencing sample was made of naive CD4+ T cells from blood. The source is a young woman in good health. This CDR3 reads CASSVASSYEQFF. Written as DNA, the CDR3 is TGTGCCAGCAGCGTAGCTAGCAGCTATGAGCAGTTCTTC.